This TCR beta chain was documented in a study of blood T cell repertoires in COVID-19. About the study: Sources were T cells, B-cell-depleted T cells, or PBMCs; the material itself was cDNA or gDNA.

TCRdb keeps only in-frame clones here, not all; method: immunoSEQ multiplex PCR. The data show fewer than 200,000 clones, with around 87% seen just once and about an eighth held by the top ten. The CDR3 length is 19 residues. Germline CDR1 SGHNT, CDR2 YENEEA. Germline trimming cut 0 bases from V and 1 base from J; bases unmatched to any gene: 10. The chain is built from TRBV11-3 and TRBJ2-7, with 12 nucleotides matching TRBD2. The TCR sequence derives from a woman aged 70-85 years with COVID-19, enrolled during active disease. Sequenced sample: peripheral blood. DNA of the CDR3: TGTGCCAGCAGCTTAGATGCGGCGAGAGGGACTAGCGGGTCCTACGAGCAGTACTTC. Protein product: CASSLDAARGTSGSYEQYF. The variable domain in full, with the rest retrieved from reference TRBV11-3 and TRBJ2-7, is EAGVVQSPRYKIIEKKQPVAFWCNPISGHNTLYWYLQNLGQGPELLIRYENEEAVDDSQLPKDRFSAERLKGVDSTLKIQPAELGDSAVYLCASSLDAARGTSGSYEQYFGPGTRLTVT.